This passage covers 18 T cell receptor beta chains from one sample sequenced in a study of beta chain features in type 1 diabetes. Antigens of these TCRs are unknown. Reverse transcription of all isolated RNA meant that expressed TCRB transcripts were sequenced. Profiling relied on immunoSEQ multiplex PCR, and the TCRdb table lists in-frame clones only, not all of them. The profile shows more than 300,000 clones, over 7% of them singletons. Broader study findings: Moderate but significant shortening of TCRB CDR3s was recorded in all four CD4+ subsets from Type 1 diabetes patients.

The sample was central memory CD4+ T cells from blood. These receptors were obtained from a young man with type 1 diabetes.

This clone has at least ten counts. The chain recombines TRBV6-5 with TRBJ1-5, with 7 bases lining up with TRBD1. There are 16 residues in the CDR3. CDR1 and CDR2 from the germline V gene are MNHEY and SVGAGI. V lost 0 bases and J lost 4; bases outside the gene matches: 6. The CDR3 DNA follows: TGTGCCAGCAGTTACTCGTCAGACAGGGAAAATCAGCCCCAGCATTTT. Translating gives CASSYSSDRENQPQHF.

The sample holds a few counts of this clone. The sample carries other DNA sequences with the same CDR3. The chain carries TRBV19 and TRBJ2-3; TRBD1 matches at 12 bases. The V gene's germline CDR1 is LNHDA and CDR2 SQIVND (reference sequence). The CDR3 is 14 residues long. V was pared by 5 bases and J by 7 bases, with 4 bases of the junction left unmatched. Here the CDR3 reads CASSPGQGANTQYF. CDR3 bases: TGTGCCAGTAGTCCGGGACAGGGGGCAAATACGCAGTATTTT. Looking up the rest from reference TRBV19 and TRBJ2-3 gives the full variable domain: DGGITQSPKYLFRKEGQNVTLSCEQNLNHDAMYWYRQDPGQGLRLIYYSQIVNDFQKGDIAEGYSVSREKKESFPLTVTSAQKNPTAFYLCASSPGQGANTQYFGPGTRLTVL.

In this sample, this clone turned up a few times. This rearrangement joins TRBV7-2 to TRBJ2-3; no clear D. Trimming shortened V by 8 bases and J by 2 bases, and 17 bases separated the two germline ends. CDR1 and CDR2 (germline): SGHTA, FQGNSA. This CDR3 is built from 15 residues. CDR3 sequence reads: CASLVNRVPTDTQYF. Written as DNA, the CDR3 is TGTGCCAGCTTGGTGAATCGGGTTCCCACAGATACGCAGTATTTT.

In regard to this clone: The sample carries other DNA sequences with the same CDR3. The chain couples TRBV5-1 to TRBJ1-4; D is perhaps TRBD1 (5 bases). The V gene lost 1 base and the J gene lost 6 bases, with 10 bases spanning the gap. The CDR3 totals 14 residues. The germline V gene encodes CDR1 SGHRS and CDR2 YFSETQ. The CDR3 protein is CASSLKGSDEKLFF. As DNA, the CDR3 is TGCGCCAGCAGCTTGAAGGGGTCTGATGAAAAACTGTTTTTT.

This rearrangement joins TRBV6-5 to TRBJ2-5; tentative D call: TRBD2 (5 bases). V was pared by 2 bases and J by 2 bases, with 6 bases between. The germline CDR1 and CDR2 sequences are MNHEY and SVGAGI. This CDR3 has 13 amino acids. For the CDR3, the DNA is TGTGCCAGCAGTTACGACTATCAAGAGACCCAGTACTTC. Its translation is CASSYDYQETQYF.

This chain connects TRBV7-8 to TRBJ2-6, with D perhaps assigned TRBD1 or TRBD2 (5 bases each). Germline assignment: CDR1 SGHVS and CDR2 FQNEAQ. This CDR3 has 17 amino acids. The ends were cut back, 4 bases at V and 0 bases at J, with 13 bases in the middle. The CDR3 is CASSWGISHSGANVLTF. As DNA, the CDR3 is TGTGCCAGCAGCTGGGGGATTAGCCACTCTGGGGCCAACGTCCTGACTTTC.

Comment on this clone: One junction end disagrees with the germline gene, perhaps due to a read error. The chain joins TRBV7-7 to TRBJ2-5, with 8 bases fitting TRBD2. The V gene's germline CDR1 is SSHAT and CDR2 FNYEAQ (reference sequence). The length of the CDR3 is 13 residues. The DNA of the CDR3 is TGTGCTAGCAGCTCCGGGGGGGGCGAGACCCAGTACTTC. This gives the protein CASSSGGGETQYF.

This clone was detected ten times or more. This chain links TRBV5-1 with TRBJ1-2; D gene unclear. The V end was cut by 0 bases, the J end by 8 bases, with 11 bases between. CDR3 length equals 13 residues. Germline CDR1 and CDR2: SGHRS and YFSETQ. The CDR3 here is CASSLGLGWGYTF. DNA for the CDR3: TGCGCCAGCAGCTTGGGACTTGGATGGGGCTACACCTTC. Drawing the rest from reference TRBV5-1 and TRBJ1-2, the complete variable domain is KAGVTQTPRYLIKTRGQQVTLSCSPISGHRSVSWYQQTPGQGLQFLFEYFSETQRNKGNFPGRFSGRQFSNSRSEMNVSTLELGDSALYLCASSLGLGWGYTFGSGTRLTVV.

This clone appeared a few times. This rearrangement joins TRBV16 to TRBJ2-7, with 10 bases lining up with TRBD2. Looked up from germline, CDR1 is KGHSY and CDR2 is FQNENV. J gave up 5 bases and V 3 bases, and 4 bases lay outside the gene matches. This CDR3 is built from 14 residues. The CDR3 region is CASSHTSGAHEQYF. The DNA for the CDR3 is TGTGCCAGCAGCCACACTAGCGGGGCCCACGAGCAGTACTTC.

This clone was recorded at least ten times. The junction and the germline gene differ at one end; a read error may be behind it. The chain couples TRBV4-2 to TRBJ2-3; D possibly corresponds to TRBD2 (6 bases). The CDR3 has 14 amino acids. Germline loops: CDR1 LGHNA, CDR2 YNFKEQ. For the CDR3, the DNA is TGTGCCAGCAGCCAAGATGTTGCGGGGTACCCTTTTGCCTTT. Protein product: CASSQDVAGYPFAF.

The CDR3 nucleotides read TGTGCCAGCAGTTCCCGGGACAGGGGTTGGCGCGAGACCCAGTACTTC. It specifies CASSSRDRGWRETQYF. The rearrangement links TRBV28 to TRBJ2-5; 10 bases agree with TRBD1. The CDR3 is 16 amino acids. V shed 4 bases, J shed 5 bases, and the junction held 10 bases outside the gene matches. Germline CDR1 MDHEN, CDR2 SYDVKM.

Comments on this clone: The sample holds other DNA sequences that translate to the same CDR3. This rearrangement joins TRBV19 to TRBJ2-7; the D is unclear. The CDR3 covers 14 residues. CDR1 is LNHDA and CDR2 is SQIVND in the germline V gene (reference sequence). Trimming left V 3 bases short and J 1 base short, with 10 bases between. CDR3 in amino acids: CASSIHRRSYEQYF. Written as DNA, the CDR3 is TGTGCCAGTAGTATTCACCGCCGGTCCTACGAGCAGTACTTC.

CDR3 nucleotides: TGTGCCAGCAGCTTAGCGAGACTAGCGGGGGGGCTCACGTGGGAGACCCAGTACTTC. This codes for CASSLARLAGGLTWETQYF. The chain combines TRBV7-2 with TRBJ2-5, with 14 bases matching TRBD2. V lost 0 bases and J lost 5; bases outside the gene matches: 11. The CDR3 sequence is 19 residues long. Looked up from germline, CDR1 is SGHTA and CDR2 is FQGNSA.

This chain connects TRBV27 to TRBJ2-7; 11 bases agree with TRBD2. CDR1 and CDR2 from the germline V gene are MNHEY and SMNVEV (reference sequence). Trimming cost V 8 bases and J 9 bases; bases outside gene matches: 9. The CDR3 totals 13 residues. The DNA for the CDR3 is TGTGCCAGCTTATCAACTAGCGGGGGCGCGCAGTACTTC. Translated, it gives CASLSTSGGAQYF.

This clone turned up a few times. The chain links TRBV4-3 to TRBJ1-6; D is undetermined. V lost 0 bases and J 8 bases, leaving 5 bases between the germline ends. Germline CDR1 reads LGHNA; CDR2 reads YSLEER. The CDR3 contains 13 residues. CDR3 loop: CASSQEADSPLHF. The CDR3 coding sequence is TGCGCCAGCAGCCAAGAGGCCGATTCACCCCTCCACTTT.

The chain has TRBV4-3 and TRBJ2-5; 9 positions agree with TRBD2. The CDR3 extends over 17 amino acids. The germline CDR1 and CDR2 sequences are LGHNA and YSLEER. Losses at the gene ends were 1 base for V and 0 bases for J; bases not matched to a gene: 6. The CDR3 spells CASSQGAGGPYQETQYF. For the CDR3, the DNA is TGCGCCAGCAGCCAAGGAGCGGGGGGCCCGTACCAAGAGACCCAGTACTTC.

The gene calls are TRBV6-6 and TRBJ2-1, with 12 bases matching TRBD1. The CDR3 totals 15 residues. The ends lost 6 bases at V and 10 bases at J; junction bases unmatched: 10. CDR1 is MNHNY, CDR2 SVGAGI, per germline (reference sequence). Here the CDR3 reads CASRRGQGAVREQFF. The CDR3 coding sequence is TGTGCCAGCAGACGGGGACAGGGGGCTGTTCGGGAGCAGTTCTTC.

The chain's CDR3 is CASSLGTGLYGYTF. In nucleotides, the CDR3 is TGTGCCAGCAGCTTGGGAACAGGTTTATATGGCTACACCTTC. J is TRBJ1-2 and V is TRBV5-6, with a weak D call TRBD1 (5 bases). The germline V gene has CDR1 SGHDT and CDR2 YYEEEE. This CDR3 spans 14 amino acids. V gave up 0 bases and J gave up 5 bases, with 11 bases separating them.